These 18 T cell receptor beta chains were all obtained from the same sample, sequenced in a study of T cells expressing NK-cell markers. TCRdb reprocessed the 5' RACE reads; each CDR3 protein has one entry and no DNA is given. The table lists about 370,000 distinct CDR3 sequences. Sample: blood T cells: a sorted CD56 or NKG2C T cell subset, CD4+ or CD8+ T cells, or bulk PBMC T cells (not recorded which). These receptors all come from a woman aged 45-65 years in good health.

The rearrangement uses TRBV11-1 and TRBJ2-7; TCRdb's D call of TRBD1 is untestable without DNA. Germline assignment: CDR1 SGHAT and CDR2 FQDESV (reference sequence). The CDR3 contains 14 residues. The CDR3: CASSLNRGGYEQYF.

V gene TRBV24-1 combines with J gene TRBJ1-2; TCRdb outputs TRBD1, but without DNA this stays unchecked. The CDR3 totals 16 residues. The germline V gene has CDR1 KGHDR and CDR2 SFDVKD. The CDR3 protein is CATSDPGTGPSTGYTF.

The V call is TRBV20-1, the J call TRBJ2-3; TCRdb returns TRBD1, unconfirmable since there is no DNA. The germline V gene has CDR1 DFQATT and CDR2 SNEGSKA (reference sequence). This CDR3 is built from 14 residues. CDR3 region: CSASRATNTDTQYF.

This rearrangement joins TRBV11-2 to TRBJ2-1; as DNA is missing, the TRBD2 call by TCRdb cannot be tested. The CDR3 loop spans 15 amino acids. Germline loops: CDR1 SGHAT, CDR2 FQNNGV. The CDR3 reads CASSFMASLGNEQFF.

The rearrangement joins TRBV7-9 to TRBJ1-1; TCRdb proposes TRBD1, but this gene call is untestable without DNA. The CDR3 is 15 amino acids. Germline V lookup: CDR1 SEHNR, CDR2 FQNEAQ (reference sequence). CDR3 sequence: CASSPWTTQNTEAFF.

The rearrangement links TRBV12-3 or TRBV12-4 to TRBJ2-2; TCRdb's D gene call, TRBD1, goes unchecked for lack of DNA. The CDR3 has 14 residues. This CDR3 is CADSLGGGTGELFF.

V gene TRBV20-1 combines with J gene TRBJ2-1. This CDR3 has 16 residues. Germline assignment: CDR1 DFQATT and CDR2 SNEGSKA (reference sequence). The CDR3 loop is CSADPVPPPSYNEQFF.

This sequence joins TRBV12-3 or TRBV12-4 and TRBJ2-7; lacking DNA, the TRBD1 call made by TCRdb goes unchecked. There are 14 residues in the CDR3. CDR3: CASSLTPRNYEQYF.

Here the CDR3 reads CASSHYGQATNEKLFF. The chain uses TRBV7-9 and TRBJ1-4; no DNA is available, so the TRBD1 call from TCRdb remains unchecked. In germline, CDR1 is SEHNR, CDR2 FQNEAQ (reference sequence). The length of the CDR3 is 16 residues. The variable domain in full, completed from reference TRBV7-9 and TRBJ1-4, reads DTGVSQNPRHKITKRGQNVTFRCDPISEHNRLYWYRQTLGQGPEFLTYFQNEAQLEKSRLLSDRFSAERPKGSFSTLEIQRTEQGDSAMYLCASSHYGQATNEKLFFGSGTQLSVL.

The chain carries TRBV9 and TRBJ1-6; TCRdb calls TRBD1, which cannot be checked without DNA. Germline-derived CDR1 and CDR2 are SGDLS and YYNGEE. This CDR3 spans 17 amino acids. The CDR3 reads CASSPSSSGTGESPLHF.

The chain's CDR3 is CASRSIRTDTQYF. V is TRBV12-3 or TRBV12-4 and J is TRBJ2-3. The CDR3 totals 13 residues.

The V gene is TRBV5-1, the J gene TRBJ2-3; TCRdb selects TRBD2, and the lack of DNA leaves this call unchecked. The germline CDR1 and CDR2 sequences are SGHRS and YFSETQ. The CDR3 length is 15 residues. CDR3 in amino acids: CASSAAGGYTDTQYF.

CDR3 protein: CASSQDRPSSSTDTQYF. This sequence joins TRBV4-1 and TRBJ2-3; the D gene TCRdb calls, TRBD2, cannot be checked with no DNA. Per germline, CDR1 MGHRA and CDR2 YSYEKL. The CDR3 is made up of 17 amino acids.

The gene calls are TRBV6-5 and TRBJ1-2; the TRBD1 assignment by TCRdb is unverifiable without DNA. Germline V gives CDR1 MNHEY, CDR2 SVGAGI. The CDR3 contains 13 residues. CDR3 sequence: CASSNQGRYGYTF.

This chain joins TRBV12-3 or TRBV12-4 and TRBJ2-4; TCRdb's D gene call, TRBD2, goes unchecked for lack of DNA. The CDR3 has 16 residues. The chain's CDR3 is CASSLDSGRGKNIQYF.

The chain links TRBV20-1 to TRBJ1-2. Germline lookup yields CDR1 DFQATT and CDR2 SNEGSKA (reference sequence). This CDR3 comprises 13 residues. CDR3 loop: CSASYGTNYGYTF.

V and J are TRBV29-1 and TRBJ2-1; no DNA is available, so the TRBD1 call from TCRdb remains unchecked. The CDR3 totals 15 residues. Germline CDR1 SQVTM, CDR2 ANQGSEA. The CDR3 loop reads CSVEGEQESYNEQFF.

The V gene is TRBV5-5, the J gene TRBJ2-2; the D call of TRBD2 rests on TCRdb alone, since no DNA is present to check it. This CDR3 has 15 amino acids. Per germline, CDR1 SGHKS and CDR2 YYEKEE (reference sequence). CDR3 protein: CASTRGGMGTGELFF.